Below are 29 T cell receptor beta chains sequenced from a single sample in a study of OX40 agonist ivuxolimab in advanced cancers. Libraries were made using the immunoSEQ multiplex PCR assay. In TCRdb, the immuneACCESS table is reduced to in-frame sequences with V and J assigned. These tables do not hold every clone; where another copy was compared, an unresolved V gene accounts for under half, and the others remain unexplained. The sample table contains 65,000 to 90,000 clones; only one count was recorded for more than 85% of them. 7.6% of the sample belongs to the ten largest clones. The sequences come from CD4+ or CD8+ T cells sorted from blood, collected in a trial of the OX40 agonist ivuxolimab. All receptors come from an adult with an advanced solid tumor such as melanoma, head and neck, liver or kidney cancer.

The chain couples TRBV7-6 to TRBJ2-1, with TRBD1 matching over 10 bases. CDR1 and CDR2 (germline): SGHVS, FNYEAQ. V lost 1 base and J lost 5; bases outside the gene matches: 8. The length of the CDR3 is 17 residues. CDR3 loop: CASSLVVGQGLDNEQFF. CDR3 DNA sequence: TGTGCCAGCAGCTTAGTCGTGGGACAGGGGCTGGACAATGAGCAGTTCTTC.

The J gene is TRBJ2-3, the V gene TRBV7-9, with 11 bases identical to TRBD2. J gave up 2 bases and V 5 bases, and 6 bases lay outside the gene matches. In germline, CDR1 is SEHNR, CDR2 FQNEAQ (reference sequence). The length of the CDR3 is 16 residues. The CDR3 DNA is TGTGCCAGCAGCCCCTTAGCGGGGGGGATCACAGATACGCAGTATTTT. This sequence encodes CASSPLAGGITDTQYF. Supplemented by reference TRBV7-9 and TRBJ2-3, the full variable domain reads DTGVSQNPRHKITKRGQNVTFRCDPISEHNRLYWYRQTLGQGPEFLTYFQNEAQLEKSRLLSDRFSAERPKGSFSTLEIQRTEQGDSAMYLCASSPLAGGITDTQYFGPGTRLTVL.

CDR3 residues: CASSPWTEGRAGELFF. The CDR3, as DNA: TGTGCCAGCAGCCCATGGACAGAGGGAAGGGCCGGGGAGCTGTTTTTT. The rearrangement joins TRBV9 to TRBJ2-2, with D perhaps TRBD1 (6 bases). The CDR3 length is 16 residues. Trimming pared 4 bases from V and 6 bases from J, leaving 19 bases between. CDR1 and CDR2 from the germline V gene are SGDLS and YYNGEE.

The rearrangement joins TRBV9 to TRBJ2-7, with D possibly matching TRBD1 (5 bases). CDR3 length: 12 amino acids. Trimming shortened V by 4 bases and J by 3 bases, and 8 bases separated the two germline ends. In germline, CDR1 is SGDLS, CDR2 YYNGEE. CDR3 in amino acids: CASSYTGYEQYF. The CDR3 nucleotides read TGTGCCAGCAGCTACACAGGCTACGAGCAGTACTTC.

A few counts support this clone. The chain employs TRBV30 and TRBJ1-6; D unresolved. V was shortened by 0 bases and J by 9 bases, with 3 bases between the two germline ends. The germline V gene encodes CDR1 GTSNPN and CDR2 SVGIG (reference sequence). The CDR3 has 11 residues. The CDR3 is CAWSVGSPLHF. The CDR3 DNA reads TGTGCCTGGAGTGTAGGTTCACCCCTCCACTTT. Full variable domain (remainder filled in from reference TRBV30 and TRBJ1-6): SQTIHQWPATLVQPVGSPLSLECTVEGTSNPNLYWYRQAAGRGLQLLFYSVGIGQISSEVPQNLSASRPQDRQFILSSKKLLLSDSGFYLCAWSVGSPLHFGNGTRLTVT.

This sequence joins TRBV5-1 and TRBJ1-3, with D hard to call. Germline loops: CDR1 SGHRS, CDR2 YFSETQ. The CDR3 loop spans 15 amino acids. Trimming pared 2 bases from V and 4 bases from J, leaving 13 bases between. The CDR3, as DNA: TGCGCCAGCAGCTTAGGCGTGGCGGGAGGAAACACCATATATTTT. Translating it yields CASSLGVAGGNTIYF.

CDR3 nucleotides: TGTGCCAGCAGCCCCCAGGGGGCGATAGATACGCAGTATTTT. It yields the protein CASSPQGAIDTQYF. The chain is built from TRBV7-6 and TRBJ2-3, with 8 bases identical to TRBD1. CDR1 and CDR2 from the germline V gene are SGHVS and FNYEAQ. CDR3 length: 14 amino acids. V dropped 5 bases and J dropped 5; count of bases not matched to a gene: 6.

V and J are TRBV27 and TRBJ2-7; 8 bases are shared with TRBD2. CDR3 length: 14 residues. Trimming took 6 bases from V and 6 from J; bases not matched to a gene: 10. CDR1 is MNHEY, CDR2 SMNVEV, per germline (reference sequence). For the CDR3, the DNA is TGTGCCAGCAGCTCGGGGGTAGCGGGGATCGAGCAGTACTTC. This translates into CASSSGVAGIEQYF.

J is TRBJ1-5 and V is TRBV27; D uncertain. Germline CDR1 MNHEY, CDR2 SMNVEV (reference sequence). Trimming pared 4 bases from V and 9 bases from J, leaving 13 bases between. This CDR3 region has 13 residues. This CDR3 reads CASSSYSTMPQHF. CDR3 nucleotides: TGTGCCAGCAGTTCCTACAGCACGATGCCCCAGCATTTT.

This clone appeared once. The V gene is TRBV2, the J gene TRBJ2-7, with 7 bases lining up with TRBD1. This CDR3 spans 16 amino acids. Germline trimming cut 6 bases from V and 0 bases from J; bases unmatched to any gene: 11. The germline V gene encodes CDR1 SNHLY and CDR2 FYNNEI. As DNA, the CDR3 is TGTGCCAGCAGAACGGGACAGACAACTAGCTCCTACGAGCAGTACTTC. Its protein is CASRTGQTTSSYEQYF.

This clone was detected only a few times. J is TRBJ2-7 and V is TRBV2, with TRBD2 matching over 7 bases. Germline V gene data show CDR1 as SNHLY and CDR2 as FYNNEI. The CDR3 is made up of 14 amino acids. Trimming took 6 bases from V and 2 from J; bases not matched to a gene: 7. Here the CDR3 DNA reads TGTGCCAGCAGGCCGAAGGGACTAACCTACGAGCAGTACTTC. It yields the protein CASRPKGLTYEQYF.

The CDR3 here is CASSLVIRGDRGNTIYF. CDR3 sequence (DNA): TGTGCCAGCAGCTTAGTTATAAGGGGGGACAGAGGGAACACCATATATTTT. This chain connects TRBV7-8 to TRBJ1-3, with TRBD1 matching 7 bases. The J segment lost 7 bases and the V segment lost 1 base, leaving 13 bases of the junction unmatched. The CDR3 extends over 17 amino acids. The germline gives CDR1 SGHVS, CDR2 FQNEAQ.

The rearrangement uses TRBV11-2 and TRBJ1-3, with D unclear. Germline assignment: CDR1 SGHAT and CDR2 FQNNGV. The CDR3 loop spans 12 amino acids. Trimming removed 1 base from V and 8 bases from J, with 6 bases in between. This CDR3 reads CASSLGGDTIYF. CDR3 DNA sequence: TGTGCCAGCAGCTTAGGTGGGGACACCATATATTTT.

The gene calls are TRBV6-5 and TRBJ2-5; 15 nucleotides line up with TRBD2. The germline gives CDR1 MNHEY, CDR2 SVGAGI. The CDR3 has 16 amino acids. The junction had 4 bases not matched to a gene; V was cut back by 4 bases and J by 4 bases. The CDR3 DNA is TGTGCCAGCAGTTGGACTAGCGGGGGGGCCGGAGAGACCCAGTACTTC. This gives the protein CASSWTSGGAGETQYF.

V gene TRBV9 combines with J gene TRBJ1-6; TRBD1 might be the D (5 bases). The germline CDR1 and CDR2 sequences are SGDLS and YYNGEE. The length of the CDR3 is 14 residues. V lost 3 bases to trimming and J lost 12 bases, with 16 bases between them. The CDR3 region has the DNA TGTGCCAGCAGCGGCAGGGAGGGTAGTCTACCCCTCCACTTT. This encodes CASSGREGSLPLHF.

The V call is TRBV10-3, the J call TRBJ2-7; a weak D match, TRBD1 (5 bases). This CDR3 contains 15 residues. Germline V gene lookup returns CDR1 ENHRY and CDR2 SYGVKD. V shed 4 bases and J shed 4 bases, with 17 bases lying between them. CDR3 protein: CAISGDSEIIYEQYF. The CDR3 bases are TGTGCCATCAGTGGTGACAGTGAAATAATTTACGAGCAGTACTTC.

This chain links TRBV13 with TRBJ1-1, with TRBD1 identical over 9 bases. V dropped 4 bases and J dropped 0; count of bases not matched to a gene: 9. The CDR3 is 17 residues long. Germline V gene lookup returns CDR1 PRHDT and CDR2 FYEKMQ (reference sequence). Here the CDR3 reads CASSSGTGSVLNTEAFF. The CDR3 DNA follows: TGTGCCAGCAGCTCGGGGACAGGGAGCGTCTTGAACACTGAAGCTTTCTTT. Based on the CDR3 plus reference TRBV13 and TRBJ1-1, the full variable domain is AAGVIQSPRHLIKEKRETATLKCYPIPRHDTVYWYQQGPGQDPQFLISFYEKMQSDKGSIPDRFSAQQFSDYHSELNMSSLELGDSALYFCASSSGTGSVLNTEAFFGQGTRLTVV.

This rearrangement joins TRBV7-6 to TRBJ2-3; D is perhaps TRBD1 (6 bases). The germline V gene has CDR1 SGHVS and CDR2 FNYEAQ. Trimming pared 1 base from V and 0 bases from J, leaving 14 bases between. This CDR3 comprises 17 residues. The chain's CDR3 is CASSLVHRGTSTDTQYF. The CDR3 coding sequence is TGTGCCAGCAGCTTAGTGCATCGTGGGACAAGCACAGATACGCAGTATTTT.

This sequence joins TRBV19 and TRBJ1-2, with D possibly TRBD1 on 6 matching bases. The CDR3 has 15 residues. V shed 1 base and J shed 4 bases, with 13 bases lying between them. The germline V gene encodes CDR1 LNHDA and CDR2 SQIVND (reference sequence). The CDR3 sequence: CASSIAAGGGYGYTF. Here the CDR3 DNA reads TGTGCCAGTAGTATAGCTGCCGGGGGCGGCTATGGCTACACCTTC.

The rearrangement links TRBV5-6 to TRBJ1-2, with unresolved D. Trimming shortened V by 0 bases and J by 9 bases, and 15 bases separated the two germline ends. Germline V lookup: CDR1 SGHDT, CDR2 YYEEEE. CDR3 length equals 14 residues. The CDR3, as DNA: TGTGCCAGCAGCTTGGCCTCTAGCCCTCTGAGCTACACCTTC. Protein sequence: CASSLASSPLSYTF.

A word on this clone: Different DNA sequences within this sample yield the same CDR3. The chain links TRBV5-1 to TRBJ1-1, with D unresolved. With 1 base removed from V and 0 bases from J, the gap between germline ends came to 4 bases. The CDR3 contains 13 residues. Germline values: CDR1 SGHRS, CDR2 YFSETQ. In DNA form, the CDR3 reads TGCGCCAGCAGCTTGAACCTGAACACTGAAGCTTTCTTT. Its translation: CASSLNLNTEAFF.

CDR3 amino acids: CASSYSRPTEAFF. The CDR3 DNA reads TGTGCCAGCAGTTACTCGAGGCCCACTGAAGCTTTCTTT. The V gene is TRBV6-5, the J gene TRBJ1-1; D gene ambiguous. The CDR3 contains 13 residues. CDR1 is MNHEY, CDR2 SVGAGI, per germline. V lost 0 bases, J lost 4 bases, and 6 bases lay in between.

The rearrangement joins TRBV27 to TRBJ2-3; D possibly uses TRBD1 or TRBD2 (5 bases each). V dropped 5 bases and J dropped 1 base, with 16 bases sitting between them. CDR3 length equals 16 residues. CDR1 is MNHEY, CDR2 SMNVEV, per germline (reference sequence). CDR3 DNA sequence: TGTGCCAGCAGTATGGTAGTGCAGGGAGGCACAGATACGCAGTATTTT. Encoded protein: CASSMVVQGGTDTQYF.

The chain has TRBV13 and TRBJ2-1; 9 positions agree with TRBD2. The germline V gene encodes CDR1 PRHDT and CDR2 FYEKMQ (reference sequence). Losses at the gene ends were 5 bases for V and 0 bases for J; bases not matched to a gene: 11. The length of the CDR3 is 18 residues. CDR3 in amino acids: CASSARVAGGPSYNEQFF. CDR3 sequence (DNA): TGTGCCAGCAGCGCTCGGGTGGCGGGGGGGCCCTCCTACAATGAGCAGTTCTTC.

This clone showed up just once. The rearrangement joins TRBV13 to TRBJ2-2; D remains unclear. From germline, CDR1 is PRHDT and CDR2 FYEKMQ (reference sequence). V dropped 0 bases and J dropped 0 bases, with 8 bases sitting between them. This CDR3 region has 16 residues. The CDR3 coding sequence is TGTGCCAGCAGCTTAGGCGCAGTCACGAACACCGGGGAGCTGTTTTTT. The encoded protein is CASSLGAVTNTGELFF.

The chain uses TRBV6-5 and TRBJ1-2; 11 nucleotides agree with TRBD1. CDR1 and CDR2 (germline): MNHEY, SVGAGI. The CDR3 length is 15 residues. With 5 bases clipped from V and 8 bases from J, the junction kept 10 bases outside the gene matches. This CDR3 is CASSPDRGLRGGYTF. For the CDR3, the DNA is TGTGCCAGCAGTCCGGACAGGGGGCTTCGGGGAGGCTACACCTTC.

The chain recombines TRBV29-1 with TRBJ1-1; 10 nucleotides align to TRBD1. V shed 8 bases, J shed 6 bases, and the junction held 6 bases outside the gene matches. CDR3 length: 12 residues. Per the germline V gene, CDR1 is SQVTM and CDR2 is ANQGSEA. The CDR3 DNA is TGCAGCTCATCGGGACAGGGGTCTGAAGCTTTCTTT. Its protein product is CSSSGQGSEAFF.

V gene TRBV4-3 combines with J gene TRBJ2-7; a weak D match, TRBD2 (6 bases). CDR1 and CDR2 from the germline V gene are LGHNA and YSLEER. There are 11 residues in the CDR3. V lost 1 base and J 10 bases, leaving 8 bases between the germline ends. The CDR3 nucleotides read TGCGCCAGCAGCCAAGGGGGGACTCAGTACTTC. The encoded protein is CASSQGGTQYF.

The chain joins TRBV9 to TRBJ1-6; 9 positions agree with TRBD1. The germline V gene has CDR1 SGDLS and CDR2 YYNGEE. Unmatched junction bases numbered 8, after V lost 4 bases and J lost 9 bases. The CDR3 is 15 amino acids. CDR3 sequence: CASSTQDRGGSPLHF. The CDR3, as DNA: TGTGCCAGCAGCACCCAAGACAGGGGGGGTTCACCCCTCCACTTT.